A selection of T cell receptor beta chains follows, all from one sample in a study of Graves' ophthalmopathy and Graves' hyperthyroidism. TCRdb re-called the multiplex PCR reads with MiXCR, one entry per CDR3 protein. Among 500,000 to 600,000 distinct CDR3 sequences, under 40% were seen once, and the ten largest hold about 4.2%. Material: peripheral blood or thyroid tissue (not recorded which). These receptors all come from an adult man with Graves' hyperthyroidism. The CDR3 runs from the conserved cysteine through the conserved F or W. The order of the fields is D gene, V gene, J gene, clone size, CDR3 DNA, CDR3 protein. The D gene is left open where the match is weak. For some rows the clone size is stated as once, few or many, or as a class when expanded; others skip it.

d_gene: TRBD1; v_gene: TRBV7-9; j_gene: TRBJ1-5; abundance: many; CDR3nt: TGTGCCAGCAGCCCCGGGACAGTCAGCAATCAGCCCCAGCATTTT; CDR3aa: CASSPGTVSNQPQHF
d_gene: .; v_gene: TRBV7-4; j_gene: TRBJ2-7; abundance: .; CDR3nt: TGTGCCAGCAGCGTAGGAGCGCCTGGGGCAGGCTACGAGCAGTACTTC; CDR3aa: CASSVGAPGAGYEQYF
d_gene: .; v_gene: TRBV12-3/TRBV12-4; j_gene: TRBJ1-5; abundance: .; CDR3nt: TGTGCCAGCAAACCCGCGTGGGGGAGGGGAGTCAATCAGCCCCAGCATTTT; CDR3aa: CASKPAWGRGVNQPQHF
d_gene: TRBD2; v_gene: TRBV20-1; j_gene: TRBJ2-7; abundance: many; CDR3nt: TGCAGTGCTAGATCCGGGGGGGGTACTAGCGGTTCCTACGAGCAGTACTTC; CDR3aa: CSARSGGGTSGSYEQYF
d_gene: .; v_gene: TRBV6-5; j_gene: TRBJ1-5; abundance: many; CDR3nt: TGTGCCAGCAGCCGGGGCCTCGGTAGGAATCAGCCCCAGCATTTT; CDR3aa: CASSRGLGRNQPQHF
d_gene: .; v_gene: TRBV10-3; j_gene: TRBJ1-5; abundance: .; CDR3nt: TGTGCCATCAGAGAAACACTATCTGGGGATCAGCCCCAGCATTTT; CDR3aa: CAIRETLSGDQPQHF
d_gene: .; v_gene: TRBV7-8; j_gene: TRBJ1-2; abundance: many; CDR3nt: TGTGCCAGCAGCTTGGACAGCGGTCCGGACTATGGCTACACCTTC; CDR3aa: CASSLDSGPDYGYTF
d_gene: .; v_gene: TRBV24-1; j_gene: TRBJ2-5; abundance: .; CDR3nt: TGTGCCACCAGTGAACGCAATGAGCAGTACTTC; CDR3aa: CATSERNEQYF
d_gene: .; v_gene: TRBV6-1; j_gene: TRBJ1-1; abundance: many; CDR3nt: TGTGCCAGCAGCCGTGGGGGCGACACTGAAGCTTTCTTT; CDR3aa: CASSRGGDTEAFF
d_gene: .; v_gene: TRBV12-3/TRBV12-4; j_gene: TRBJ1-3; abundance: many; CDR3nt: TGTGCCAGCAGTTTCGGAAACACCATATATTTT; CDR3aa: CASSFGNTIYF
d_gene: .; v_gene: TRBV9; j_gene: TRBJ2-1; abundance: .; CDR3nt: TGTGCCAGCAGCGTAGCTACCACTTACAATGAGCAGTTCTTC; CDR3aa: CASSVATTYNEQFF
d_gene: .; v_gene: TRBV5-1; j_gene: TRBJ1-5; abundance: many; CDR3nt: TGCGCCAGCAGCCTCAGCGGGGGTTCTCAGCCCCAGCATTTT; CDR3aa: CASSLSGGSQPQHF
d_gene: TRBD1; v_gene: TRBV9; j_gene: TRBJ2-7; abundance: many; CDR3nt: TGTGCCAGCAGCGTCGAACCGGGACAGGCCTACGAGCAGTACTTC; CDR3aa: CASSVEPGQAYEQYF
d_gene: TRBD2; v_gene: TRBV7-8; j_gene: TRBJ2-5; abundance: few; CDR3nt: TGTGCCAGCAGCGGACGCCTAGCGGGAGCGTCGGAGACCCAGTACTTC; CDR3aa: CASSGRLAGASETQYF
d_gene: TRBD1; v_gene: TRBV19; j_gene: TRBJ1-1; abundance: many; CDR3nt: TGTGCCAGCAGCACCGGGACAGGGGTCACTGAAGCTTTCTTT; CDR3aa: CASSTGTGVTEAFF
d_gene: .; v_gene: TRBV15; j_gene: TRBJ2-1; abundance: .; CDR3nt: TGTGCCACCAGCAGGGGACGGGGGCTAGGGAATGAGCAGTTCTTC; CDR3aa: CATSRGRGLGNEQFF
d_gene: .; v_gene: TRBV5-6; j_gene: TRBJ1-2; abundance: many; CDR3nt: TGTGCCAGCAGCCCGCCCGGGCCAGGAGCCTATGGCTACACCTTC; CDR3aa: CASSPPGPGAYGYTF
d_gene: .; v_gene: TRBV20-1; j_gene: TRBJ2-3; abundance: .; CDR3nt: TGCAGTGCTAGAGATACTATCGTGGATACGCAGTATTTT; CDR3aa: CSARDTIVDTQYF
d_gene: .; v_gene: TRBV10-3; j_gene: TRBJ1-1; abundance: many; CDR3nt: TGTGCCTCCATCAGTCAGGGCCTGGACACTGAAGCTTTCTTT; CDR3aa: CASISQGLDTEAFF
d_gene: TRBD1; v_gene: TRBV2; j_gene: TRBJ2-5; abundance: .; CDR3nt: TGTGCCAGCCGGACAGGGGGCCAAGAGACCCAGTACTTC; CDR3aa: CASRTGGQETQYF
d_gene: TRBD1; v_gene: TRBV29-1; j_gene: TRBJ2-7; abundance: .; CDR3nt: TGCAGCGTTGAGACCTACCGACAGGGAAGGATCCCCTACGAGCAGTACTTC; CDR3aa: CSVETYRQGRIPYEQYF
d_gene: TRBD1; v_gene: TRBV12-3/TRBV12-4; j_gene: TRBJ1-1; abundance: many; CDR3nt: TGTGCCATCAACGACAGGGCTGGCACTGAAGCTTTCTTT; CDR3aa: CAINDRAGTEAFF
d_gene: .; v_gene: TRBV30; j_gene: TRBJ2-5; abundance: .; CDR3nt: TGTGCCTGGGCCCCCCGTATCGGGAGCTCGCAGTACTTC; CDR3aa: CAWAPRIGSSQYF
d_gene: .; v_gene: TRBV14; j_gene: TRBJ1-2; abundance: many; CDR3nt: TGTGCCAGCAGTCCGGGAAGGTATGGCTACACCTTC; CDR3aa: CASSPGRYGYTF
d_gene: .; v_gene: TRBV5-8; j_gene: TRBJ1-2; abundance: many; CDR3nt: TGTGCCAGCAGCATCGGGACCGACTATGGCTACACCTTC; CDR3aa: CASSIGTDYGYTF
d_gene: .; v_gene: TRBV7-2; j_gene: TRBJ2-6; abundance: .; CDR3nt: TGTGCCAGCAGCTTAGACGCACTGAGGGCCAACGTCCTGACTTTC; CDR3aa: CASSLDALRANVLTF
d_gene: TRBD2; v_gene: TRBV4-1; j_gene: TRBJ2-7; abundance: few; CDR3nt: TGCGCCAGCAGCCAACGACTAGCGGGGGCCTACGAGCAGTACTTC; CDR3aa: CASSQRLAGAYEQYF
d_gene: .; v_gene: TRBV7-2; j_gene: TRBJ1-1; abundance: many; CDR3nt: TGTGCCAGCAGCATGGGGGTCACTGAAGCTTTCTTT; CDR3aa: CASSMGVTEAFF
d_gene: TRBD2; v_gene: TRBV24-1; j_gene: TRBJ2-5; abundance: few; CDR3nt: TGTGCCACCTTTAGCGGGATAGAGGAGACCCAGTACTTC; CDR3aa: CATFSGIEETQYF
d_gene: .; v_gene: TRBV4-1; j_gene: TRBJ2-2; abundance: .; CDR3nt: TGCGCCAGCAGCCAAGGTCTTTCCAGTTCCACCGGGGAGCTGTTTTTT; CDR3aa: CASSQGLSSSTGELFF
d_gene: .; v_gene: TRBV7-3; j_gene: TRBJ1-1; abundance: many; CDR3nt: TGTGCCAGCAGCCTCCTTCCGGGGGCTTCTGAAGCTTTCTTT; CDR3aa: CASSLLPGASEAFF
d_gene: .; v_gene: TRBV12-3/TRBV12-4; j_gene: TRBJ1-4; abundance: few; CDR3nt: TGTGCCAGCTTGGGGGGGGGGACAACTAATGAAAAACTGTTTTTT; CDR3aa: CASLGGGTTNEKLFF
d_gene: TRBD1; v_gene: TRBV25-1; j_gene: TRBJ2-5; abundance: .; CDR3nt: TGTGCCACATCGGGGACAGAGCAAGAGACCCAGTACTTC; CDR3aa: CATSGTEQETQYF
d_gene: .; v_gene: TRBV7-9; j_gene: TRBJ2-2; abundance: .; CDR3nt: TGCGCCAGCAGCCAGTCAACTGGACAGAACACCGGGGAGCTGTTTTTT; CDR3aa: CASSQSTGQNTGELFF
d_gene: .; v_gene: TRBV6-4; j_gene: TRBJ2-2; abundance: .; CDR3nt: TGTGCCAGCAGTGGTGTGCCTGGGGCAGGTGTTTCGAACACCGGGGAGCTGTTTTTT; CDR3aa: CASSGVPGAGVSNTGELFF
d_gene: .; v_gene: TRBV29-1; j_gene: TRBJ1-2; abundance: few; CDR3nt: TGCAGCGTTGACGGATTGGGGCAGGGAGGCTATGGCTACACCTTC; CDR3aa: CSVDGLGQGGYGYTF
d_gene: TRBD1; v_gene: TRBV29-1; j_gene: TRBJ1-5; abundance: once; CDR3nt: TGCAGCGTTGAAGGGACAGGGTCGGGCGATCAGCCCCAGCATTTT; CDR3aa: CSVEGTGSGDQPQHF
d_gene: .; v_gene: TRBV10-3; j_gene: TRBJ2-7; abundance: .; CDR3nt: TGTGCCATCAGTGAGCCGGTGGAAAGCTCCTACAATGAGGAGCAGTACTTC; CDR3aa: CAISEPVESSYNEEQYF
d_gene: .; v_gene: TRBV29-1; j_gene: TRBJ1-1; abundance: many; CDR3nt: TGCAGCGTTGTCTCGGAGGACACTGAAGCTTTCTTT; CDR3aa: CSVVSEDTEAFF
d_gene: .; v_gene: TRBV12-3/TRBV12-4; j_gene: TRBJ1-6; abundance: many; CDR3nt: TGTGCCAGCACCCTCACAGGGAGCAGGAATTCACCCCTCCACTTT; CDR3aa: CASTLTGSRNSPLHF
d_gene: .; v_gene: TRBV7-3; j_gene: TRBJ2-2; abundance: many; CDR3nt: TGTGCCAGCAGCTTAGGTGGGAATCTGAACACCGGGGAGCTGTTTTTT; CDR3aa: CASSLGGNLNTGELFF
d_gene: .; v_gene: TRBV7-9; j_gene: TRBJ1-1; abundance: .; CDR3nt: TGTGCCAGCAGCTTGGATGGGCTGGGGATTTTTAGTACTGAAGCTTTCTTT; CDR3aa: CASSLDGLGIFSTEAFF
d_gene: .; v_gene: TRBV12-3/TRBV12-4; j_gene: TRBJ1-5; abundance: many; CDR3nt: TGTGCCAGCAGTTTAGACGGGATCACTCAGCCCCAGCATTTT; CDR3aa: CASSLDGITQPQHF
d_gene: .; v_gene: TRBV6-1; j_gene: TRBJ1-6; abundance: few; CDR3nt: TGTGCCAGCAGATTCCGGGGCGGACTAAATTCACCCCTCCACTTT; CDR3aa: CASRFRGGLNSPLHF
d_gene: .; v_gene: TRBV30; j_gene: TRBJ2-7; abundance: few; CDR3nt: TGTGCCTGTGAGGAACACACGTTCTACGAGCAGTACTTC; CDR3aa: CACEEHTFYEQYF
d_gene: .; v_gene: TRBV6-5; j_gene: TRBJ1-1; abundance: few; CDR3nt: TGTGCCAGCAGTGAATTAGGGGGAAACACTGAAGCTTTCTTT; CDR3aa: CASSELGGNTEAFF
d_gene: .; v_gene: TRBV2; j_gene: TRBJ2-7; abundance: .; CDR3nt: TGTGCCAGCAGTGAGGTCCTCCTGGCCACGGCGGAGCAGTACTTC; CDR3aa: CASSEVLLATAEQYF
d_gene: .; v_gene: TRBV7-2; j_gene: TRBJ2-6; abundance: many; CDR3nt: TGTGCCAGCAGCTCCAACAGGGGGGGTGGGGCCAACGTCCTGACTTTC; CDR3aa: CASSSNRGGGANVLTF
d_gene: TRBD1; v_gene: TRBV6-1; j_gene: TRBJ2-7; abundance: many; CDR3nt: TGTGCCAGCAGTGCCGGGACAGGACAACCTAGGGAGCAGTACTTC; CDR3aa: CASSAGTGQPREQYF
d_gene: .; v_gene: TRBV7-9; j_gene: TRBJ1-3; abundance: .; CDR3nt: TGTGCCAGCAGCTTCCGGGACACCATATATTTT; CDR3aa: CASSFRDTIYF
d_gene: .; v_gene: TRBV7-2; j_gene: TRBJ2-3; abundance: once; CDR3nt: TGTGCCAGCGGCTGGGTGATTGCGATGCAGTATTTT; CDR3aa: CASGWVIAMQYF
d_gene: .; v_gene: TRBV12-3/TRBV12-4; j_gene: TRBJ2-7; abundance: many; CDR3nt: TGTGCCAGCAGTTTCGGGGATAACTACGAGCAGTACTTC; CDR3aa: CASSFGDNYEQYF
d_gene: TRBD1; v_gene: TRBV11-1; j_gene: TRBJ1-1; abundance: .; CDR3nt: TGTGCCAGCAGCTTTTACAGGGGCCTCATGGACACTGAAGCTTTCTTT; CDR3aa: CASSFYRGLMDTEAFF
d_gene: TRBD1; v_gene: TRBV19; j_gene: TRBJ2-7; abundance: few; CDR3nt: TGTGCCAGTAGTGTCCGGGACAGGGGGGACTACGAGCAGTACTTC; CDR3aa: CASSVRDRGDYEQYF
d_gene: .; v_gene: TRBV9; j_gene: TRBJ2-7; abundance: .; CDR3nt: TGTGCCAGCAGCGTAGCTGCAGGGTCCGATTACGAGCAGTACTTC; CDR3aa: CASSVAAGSDYEQYF
d_gene: TRBD1; v_gene: TRBV5-1; j_gene: TRBJ2-2; abundance: many; CDR3nt: TGCGCCAGCAGACCGACAGGGAAGGCGAACACCGGGGAGCTGTTTTTT; CDR3aa: CASRPTGKANTGELFF
d_gene: .; v_gene: TRBV10-2; j_gene: TRBJ1-2; abundance: many; CDR3nt: TGCGCCAGCAGTGAGACAACAGGGTTGAGCTACACCTTC; CDR3aa: CASSETTGLSYTF
d_gene: .; v_gene: TRBV29-1; j_gene: TRBJ1-1; abundance: many; CDR3nt: TGCAGCGTTCTGGGAAGGGGGACTGAAGCTTTCTTT; CDR3aa: CSVLGRGTEAFF
d_gene: .; v_gene: TRBV20-1; j_gene: TRBJ1-1; abundance: many; CDR3nt: TGCAGTGCTAGGAGGGTATCGGCGTACACTGAAGCTTTCTTT; CDR3aa: CSARRVSAYTEAFF